This T cell receptor (beta chain) appears in the sequencing data of a study of shared clonotypes between healthy human individuals (dated by TCRdb to 2020 to 2022). Some background on the complete study: A few men and a couple of women, aged 18 to 49 years, made up the cohort. For each donor, CD4 naive and CD4 memory were each given three plates, CD8 naive was given two plates, and CD8 memory was given one plate. The study deeply sequenced blood TCR repertoires of five healthy adults to estimate repertoire size and the extent of clonotype sharing between individuals. To increase sequencing depth and limit assay-specific biases, TCR repertoire library preparation and sequencing were carried out by different laboratories using diverse techniques. Leukapheresis yielded between about 0.85 and 10 billion PBMCs per donor. Study-wide conclusions, independent of this receptor: Estimated clonotype richness was generally larger for naive than for memory subsets. About 5% of naive CD4, 3.5% of naive CD8, roughly 2.4% of memory CD4, and less than 0.45% of memory CD8 clonotypes were shared across four donors. Higher generation probabilities were observed for clonotypes shared by all four sorted-subset donors than for non-shared clonotypes. Incomplete sequencing was indicated by rarefaction of sorted-subset datasets, despite the large sequencing depth. Pairwise subsampling indicated that sequencing depth was expected to affect the degree of clonotype sharing among donors. The small number of donors limited the genetic and exposure-history diversity represented. Sampling was restricted to blood, and TCR repertoires in tissues likely differ from the TCR repertoires found in blood.

CDR1 SNHLY and CDR2 FYNNEI were looked up in the germline V gene. The cysteine opens and the phenylalanine closes a CDR3 of 18 amino acids. Only the CDR3 DNA stays, 54 bases, in frame from base 1. Trimming accounts for 6 bases at V and 5 bases at J, while the number of junction bases matched to no gene is 19. CD8 naive samples were CD45RO-negative cells positively selected for CCR7, giving a CD45RA+CCR7+ population that excluded TemRA cells. The donors were healthy, HIV-negative adults who had no recently reported acute infections or vaccinations. Every donor was a Caucasian adult living in Nashville, Tennessee, USA. Blood was obtained by leukapheresis, after which PBMCs were separated by Ficoll-Histopaque density gradient centrifugation and cryopreserved in liquid nitrogen vapor phase. Purity and quantity of every magnetically sorted T cell population were checked by analytical flow cytometry. From each sorted fraction, genomic DNA was isolated and quantified by UV absorbance on a Nanodrop 2000c.

TCR CDR3 regions were amplified from genomic DNA by multiplex PCR using the deep immunoSEQ assay. Extracted genomic DNA from each cell subset was spread evenly across all wells of several immunoSEQ 96-well plates, with each plate serving as a replicate. For sorted subsets, each replicate PCR was loaded with around 200 ng genomic DNA, equivalent to 30,000 or so T cell genomes. The purified libraries were quantified using a Qubit 3.0 fluorometer, sized with a Bioanalyzer 2100, and then quantified again using the KAPA Library Quantification kit. Each immunoSEQ 96-well plate was sequenced on its own single-read 150-cycle Illumina NextSeq 550 flow cell. As for the original processing: Because the immunoSEQ output held only junctional sequences and lacked quality scores, the filtering could not match the filtering applied to full-length reads. Sequences were annotated with PyIR, a Python wrapper for IgBLAST v1.9, and V/J genes and CDR3 were assigned using IMGT germline references. Reads were filtered out if the reads had weak V/J assignments (E-value above 1e-6), no CDR3, stop codons, out-of-frame junctions, or ambiguous translated residues. V3J clonotypes were defined by identical inferred V gene, J gene, and CDR3 amino acid sequence. The percentage overlap between two repertoires was calculated by dividing the number of shared unique clonotypes by the size of the smaller repertoire. Repertoire richness was assessed with RTK rarefaction, the Chao1 estimator, and Recon v2.1 estimates of unobserved clonotypes. OLGA was used to compute generation probabilities for all TCRbeta clonotypes that the gDNA method yielded from several donors. TCRdb's version of the immuneACCESS table is confined to in-frame rearrangements and falls short of the full clone set. An unresolved V gene accounts for under half of the shortfall where checked; the remainder is of unknown origin. The V and J calls and the clone size are those of that table, but D and trimming were determined from the DNA. The sample records around 2,000,000 clones, roughly 95% of which are singletons. The ten most abundant clones make up roughly 1.1% of the sample.

Regarding this clone: The antigen this receptor binds is unknown. No clone much larger than this one lies a single base away; base qualities are absent.

This sequence uses TRBV2 and TRBJ1-1, and 9 junction bases match TRBD1. This receptor was identified in a young man in good health. The sample consisted of naive CD8+ T cells sorted from blood. This sample's cell subset or site label indicates: CD45RA+CCR7+. The CDR3 protein is CASRDPGQGKPQGTEAFF. The DNA sequence is given as TGTGCCAGCAGGGACCCGGGACAGGGAAAGCCCCAAGGGACTGAAGCTTTCTTT.